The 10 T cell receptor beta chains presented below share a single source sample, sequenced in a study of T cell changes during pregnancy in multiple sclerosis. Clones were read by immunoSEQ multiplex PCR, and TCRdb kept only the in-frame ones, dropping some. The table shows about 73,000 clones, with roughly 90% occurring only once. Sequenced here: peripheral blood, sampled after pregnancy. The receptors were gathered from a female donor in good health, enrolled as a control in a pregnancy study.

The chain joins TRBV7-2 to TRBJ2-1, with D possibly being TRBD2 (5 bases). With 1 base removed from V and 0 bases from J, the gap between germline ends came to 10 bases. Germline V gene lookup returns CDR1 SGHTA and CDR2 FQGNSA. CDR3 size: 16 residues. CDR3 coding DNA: TGTGCCAGCAGCTTAGGGACTTACAGCTCCTACAATGAGCAGTTCTTC. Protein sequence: CASSLGTYSSYNEQFF.

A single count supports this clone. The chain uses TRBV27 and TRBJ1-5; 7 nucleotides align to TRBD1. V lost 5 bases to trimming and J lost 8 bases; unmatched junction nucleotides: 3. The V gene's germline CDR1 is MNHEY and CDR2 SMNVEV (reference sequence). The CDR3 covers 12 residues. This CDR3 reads CASSSQGEPQHF. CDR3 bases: TGTGCCAGCAGTAGCCAGGGGGAGCCCCAGCATTTT.

The CDR3 protein is CASGSQGYQPQHF. CDR3 nucleotides: TGTGCTAGTGGTTCTCAGGGTTACCAGCCCCAGCATTTT. The J gene is TRBJ1-5, the V gene TRBV12-5; D might be TRBD1 (5 bases). The CDR3 loop spans 13 amino acids. Germline CDR1 LGHNT, CDR2 FRNRAP. The V end was cut by 4 bases, the J end by 7 bases, with 11 bases between.

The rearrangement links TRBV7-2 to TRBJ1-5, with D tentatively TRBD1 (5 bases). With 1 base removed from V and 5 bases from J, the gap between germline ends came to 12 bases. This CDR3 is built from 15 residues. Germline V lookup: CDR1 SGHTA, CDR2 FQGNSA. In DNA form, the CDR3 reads TGTGCCAGCAGCTTAGATGGACAACCGTATCAGCCCCAGCATTTT. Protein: CASSLDGQPYQPQHF.

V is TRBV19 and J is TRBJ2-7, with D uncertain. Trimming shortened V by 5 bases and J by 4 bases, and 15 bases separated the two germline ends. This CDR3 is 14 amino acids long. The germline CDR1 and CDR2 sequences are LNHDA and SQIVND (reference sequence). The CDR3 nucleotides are TGTGCCAGTAGTTCCCGACTCCACCGGTACGAGCAGTACTTC. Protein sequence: CASSSRLHRYEQYF.

CDR3 loop: CASSLGGQSNYGYTF. CDR3 nucleotide sequence: TGTGCCAGCAGCTTGGGGGGACAGTCTAACTATGGCTACACCTTC. The chain uses TRBV5-8 and TRBJ1-2; 7 nucleotides line up with TRBD1. The CDR3 is 15 residues long. The germline CDR1 and CDR2 sequences are SGHTS and YDEGEE. V trimming: 0 bases; J trimming: 0 bases; junction bases outside the gene matches: 2.

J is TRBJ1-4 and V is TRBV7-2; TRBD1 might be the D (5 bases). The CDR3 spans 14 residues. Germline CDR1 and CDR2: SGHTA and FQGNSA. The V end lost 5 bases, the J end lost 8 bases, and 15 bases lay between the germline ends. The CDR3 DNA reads TGTGCCAGCAGCCCCATGAGCGGGGGGGAAAAACTGTTTTTT. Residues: CASSPMSGGEKLFF.

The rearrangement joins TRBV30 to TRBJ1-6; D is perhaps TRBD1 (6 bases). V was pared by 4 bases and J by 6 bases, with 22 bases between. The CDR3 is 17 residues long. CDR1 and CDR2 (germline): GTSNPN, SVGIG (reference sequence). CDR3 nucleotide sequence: TGTGCCTGGAACCCTTGGGGGGGCGGGACCTCTAATTCACCCCTCCACTTT. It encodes CAWNPWGGGTSNSPLHF.

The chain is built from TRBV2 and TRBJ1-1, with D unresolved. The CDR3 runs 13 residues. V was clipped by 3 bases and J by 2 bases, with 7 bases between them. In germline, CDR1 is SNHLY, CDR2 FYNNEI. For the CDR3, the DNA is TGTGCCAGCAGTGAGGCACCTAACACTGAAGCTTTCTTT. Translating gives CASSEAPNTEAFF.

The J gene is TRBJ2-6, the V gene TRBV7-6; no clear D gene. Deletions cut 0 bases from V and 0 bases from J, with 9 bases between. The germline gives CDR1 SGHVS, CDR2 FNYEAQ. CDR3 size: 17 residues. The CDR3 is CASSLAPGSSGANVLTF. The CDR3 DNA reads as TGTGCCAGCAGCTTAGCCCCAGGAAGCTCTGGGGCCAACGTCCTGACTTTC.